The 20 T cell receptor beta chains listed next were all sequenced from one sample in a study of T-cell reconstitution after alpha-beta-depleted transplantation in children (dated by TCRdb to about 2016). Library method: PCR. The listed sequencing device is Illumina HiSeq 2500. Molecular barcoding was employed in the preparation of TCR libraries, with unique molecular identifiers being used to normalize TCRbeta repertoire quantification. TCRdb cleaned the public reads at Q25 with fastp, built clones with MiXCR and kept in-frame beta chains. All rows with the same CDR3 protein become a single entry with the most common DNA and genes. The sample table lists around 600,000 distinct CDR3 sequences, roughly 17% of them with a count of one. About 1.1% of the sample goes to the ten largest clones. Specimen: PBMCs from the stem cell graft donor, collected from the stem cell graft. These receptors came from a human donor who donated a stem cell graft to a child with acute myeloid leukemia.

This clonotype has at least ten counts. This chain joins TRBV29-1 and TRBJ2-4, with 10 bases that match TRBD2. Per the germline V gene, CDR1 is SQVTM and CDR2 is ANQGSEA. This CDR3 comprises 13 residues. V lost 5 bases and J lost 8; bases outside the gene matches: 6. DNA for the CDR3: TGCAGCGTTCGTATTAGCGGGGGGTACATTCAGTACTTC. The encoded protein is CSVRISGGYIQYF.

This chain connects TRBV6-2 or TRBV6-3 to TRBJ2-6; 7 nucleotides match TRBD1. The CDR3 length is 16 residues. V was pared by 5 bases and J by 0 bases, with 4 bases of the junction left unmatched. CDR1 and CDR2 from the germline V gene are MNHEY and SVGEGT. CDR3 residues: CASSRGQLSGANVLTF. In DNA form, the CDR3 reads TGTGCCAGCAGTCGGGGACAGCTCTCTGGGGCCAACGTCCTGACTTTC.

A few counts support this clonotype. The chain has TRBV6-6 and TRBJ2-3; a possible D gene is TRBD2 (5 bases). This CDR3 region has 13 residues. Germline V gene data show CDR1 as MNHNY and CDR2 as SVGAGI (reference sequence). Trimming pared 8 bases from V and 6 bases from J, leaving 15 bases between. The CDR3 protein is CASGIGVGDTQYF. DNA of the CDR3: TGTGCCAGCGGAATCGGGGTTGGGGATACGCAGTATTTT.

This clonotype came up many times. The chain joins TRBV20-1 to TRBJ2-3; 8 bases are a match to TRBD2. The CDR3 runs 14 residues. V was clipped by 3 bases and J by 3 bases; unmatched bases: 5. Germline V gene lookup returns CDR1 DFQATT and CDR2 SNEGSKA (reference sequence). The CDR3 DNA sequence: TGCAGTGCTAGTTTCGGGGGGGAAACAGATACGCAGTATTTT. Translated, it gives CSASFGGETDTQYF.

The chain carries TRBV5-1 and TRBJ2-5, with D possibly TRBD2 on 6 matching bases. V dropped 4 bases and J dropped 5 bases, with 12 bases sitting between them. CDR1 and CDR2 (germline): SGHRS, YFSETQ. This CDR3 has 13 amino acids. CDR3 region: CASSGGLGETQYF. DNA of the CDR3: TGCGCCAGCAGCGGAGGGCTCGGGGAGACCCAGTACTTC.

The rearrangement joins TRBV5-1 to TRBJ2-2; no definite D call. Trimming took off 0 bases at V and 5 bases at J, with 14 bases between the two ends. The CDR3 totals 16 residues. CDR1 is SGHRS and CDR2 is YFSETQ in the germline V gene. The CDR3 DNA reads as TGCGCCAGCAGCTTGGCCCTCTCCAGGCAAACCGGGGAGCTGTTTTTT. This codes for CASSLALSRQTGELFF. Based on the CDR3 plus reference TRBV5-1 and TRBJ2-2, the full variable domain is KAGVTQTPRYLIKTRGQQVTLSCSPISGHRSVSWYQQTPGQGLQFLFEYFSETQRNKGNFPGRFSGRQFSNSRSEMNVSTLELGDSALYLCASSLALSRQTGELFFGEGSRLTVL.

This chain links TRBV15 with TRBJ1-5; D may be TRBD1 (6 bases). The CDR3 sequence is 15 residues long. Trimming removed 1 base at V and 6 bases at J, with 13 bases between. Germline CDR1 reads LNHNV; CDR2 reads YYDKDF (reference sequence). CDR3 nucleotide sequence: TGTGCCACCAGCAGAGCCAGGGGACCCATTCAGCCCCAGCATTTT. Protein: CATSRARGPIQPQHF.

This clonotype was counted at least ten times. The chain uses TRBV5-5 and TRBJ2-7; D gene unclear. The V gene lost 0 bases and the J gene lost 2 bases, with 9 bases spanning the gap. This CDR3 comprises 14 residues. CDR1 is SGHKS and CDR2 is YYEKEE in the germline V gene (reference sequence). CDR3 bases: TGTGCCAGCAGCTTGGTTGGCGAAACCTACGAGCAGTACTTC. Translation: CASSLVGETYEQYF.

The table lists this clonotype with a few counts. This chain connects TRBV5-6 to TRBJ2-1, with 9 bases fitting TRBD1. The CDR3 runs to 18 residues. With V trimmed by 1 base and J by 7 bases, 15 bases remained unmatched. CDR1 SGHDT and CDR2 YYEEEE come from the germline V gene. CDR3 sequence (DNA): TGTGCCAGCAGCTTGATCTTTGCCGGGACAGGGACCGGGAATGAGCAGTTCTTC. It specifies CASSLIFAGTGTGNEQFF.

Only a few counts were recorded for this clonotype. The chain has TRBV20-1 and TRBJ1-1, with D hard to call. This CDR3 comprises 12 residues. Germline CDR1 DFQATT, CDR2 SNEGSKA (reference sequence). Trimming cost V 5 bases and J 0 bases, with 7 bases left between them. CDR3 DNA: TGCAGTGCTGTACAGTTGAACACTGAAGCTTTCTTT. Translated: CSAVQLNTEAFF.

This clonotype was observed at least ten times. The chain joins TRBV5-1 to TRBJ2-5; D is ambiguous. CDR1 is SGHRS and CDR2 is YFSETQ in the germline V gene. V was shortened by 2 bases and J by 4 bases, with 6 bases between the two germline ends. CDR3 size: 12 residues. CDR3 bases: TGCGCCAGCAGCTTTTCCACAGAGACCCAGTACTTC. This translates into CASSFSTETQYF.

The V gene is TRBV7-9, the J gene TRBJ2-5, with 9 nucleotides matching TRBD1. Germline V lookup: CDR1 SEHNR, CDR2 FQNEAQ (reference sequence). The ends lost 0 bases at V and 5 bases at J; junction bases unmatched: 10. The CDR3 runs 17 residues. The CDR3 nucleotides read TGTGCCAGCAGCTTAGCCACCTGGACAGGGGATTTGGAGACCCAGTACTTC. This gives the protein CASSLATWTGDLETQYF. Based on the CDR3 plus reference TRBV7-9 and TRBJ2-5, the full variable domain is DTGVSQNPRHKITKRGQNVTFRCDPISEHNRLYWYRQTLGQGPEFLTYFQNEAQLEKSRLLSDRFSAERPKGSFSTLEIQRTEQGDSAMYLCASSLATWTGDLETQYFGPGTRLLVL.

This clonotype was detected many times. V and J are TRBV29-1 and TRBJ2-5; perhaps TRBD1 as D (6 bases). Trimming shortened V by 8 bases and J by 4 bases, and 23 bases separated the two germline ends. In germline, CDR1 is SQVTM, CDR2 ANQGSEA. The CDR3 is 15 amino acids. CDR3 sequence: CSLRIEGVRRETQYF. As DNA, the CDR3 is TGCAGCCTCCGTATTGAGGGGGTGAGGCGAGAGACCCAGTACTTC.

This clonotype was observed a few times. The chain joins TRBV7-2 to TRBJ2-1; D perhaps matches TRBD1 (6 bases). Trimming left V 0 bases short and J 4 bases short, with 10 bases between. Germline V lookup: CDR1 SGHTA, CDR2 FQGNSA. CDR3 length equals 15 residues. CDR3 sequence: CASSLAGAGYNEQFF. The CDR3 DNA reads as TGTGCCAGCAGCTTAGCGGGGGCTGGGTACAATGAGCAGTTCTTC.

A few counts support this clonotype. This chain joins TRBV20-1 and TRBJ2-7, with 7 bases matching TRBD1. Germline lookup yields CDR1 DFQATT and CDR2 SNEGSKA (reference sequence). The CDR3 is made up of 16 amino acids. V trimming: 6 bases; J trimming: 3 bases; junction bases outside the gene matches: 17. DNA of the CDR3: TGCAGTGCCACAGTATCCGGGACAGCAAAGTTCTACGAGCAGTACTTC. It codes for CSATVSGTAKFYEQYF.

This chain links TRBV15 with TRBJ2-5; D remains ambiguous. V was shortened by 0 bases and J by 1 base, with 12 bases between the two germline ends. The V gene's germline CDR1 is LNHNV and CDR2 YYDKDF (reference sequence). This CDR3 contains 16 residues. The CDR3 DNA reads TGTGCCACCAGCAGAGATGAGTATGGGGTCCAAGAGACCCAGTACTTC. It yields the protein CATSRDEYGVQETQYF.

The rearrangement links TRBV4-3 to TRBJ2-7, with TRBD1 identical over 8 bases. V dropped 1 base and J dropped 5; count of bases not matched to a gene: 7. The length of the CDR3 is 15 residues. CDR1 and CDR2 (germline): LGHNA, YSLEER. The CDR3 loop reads CASSQVGGTGDEQYF. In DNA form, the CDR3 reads TGCGCCAGCAGCCAAGTCGGCGGGACAGGTGACGAGCAGTACTTC.

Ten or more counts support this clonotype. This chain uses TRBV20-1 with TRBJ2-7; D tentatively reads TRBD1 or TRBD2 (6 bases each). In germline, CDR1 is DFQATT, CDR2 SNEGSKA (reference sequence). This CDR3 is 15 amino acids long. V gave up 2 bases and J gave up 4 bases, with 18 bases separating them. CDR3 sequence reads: CSARPRGTKLYEQYV. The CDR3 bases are TGCAGTGCTAGACCCCGCGGGACAAAACTTTACGAGCAGTACGTC.

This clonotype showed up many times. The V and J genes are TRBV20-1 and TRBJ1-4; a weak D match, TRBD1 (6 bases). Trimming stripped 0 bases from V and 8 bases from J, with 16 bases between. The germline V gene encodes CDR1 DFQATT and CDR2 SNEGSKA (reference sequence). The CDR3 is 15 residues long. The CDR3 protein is CSARDPGARREKLFF. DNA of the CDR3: TGCAGTGCTAGAGATCCGGGGGCGCGTAGAGAAAAACTGTTTTTT.

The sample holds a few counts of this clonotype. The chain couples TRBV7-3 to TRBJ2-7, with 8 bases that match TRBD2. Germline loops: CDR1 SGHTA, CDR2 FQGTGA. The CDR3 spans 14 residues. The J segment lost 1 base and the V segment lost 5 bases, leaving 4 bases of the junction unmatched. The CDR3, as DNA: TGTGCCAGCAGCCCTGCGGGGGGATCCTACGAGCAGTACTTC. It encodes CASSPAGGSYEQYF.